This TCR beta chain stems from a study of cytomegalovirus exposure and HLA in healthy donors. With regard to this clone: Its antigen is unidentified.

The PCR used 60 Vbeta and 13 Jbeta primers. Data came from immunoSEQ multiplex PCR; TCRdb stores just in-frame clones and leaves some out. The sample consists of under 90,000 clones, more than 70% of them appearing once. The CDR3 is 17 residues long. V was clipped by 4 bases and J by 0 bases, with 19 bases between them. The germline gives CDR1 SQVTM, CDR2 ANQGSEA. Regarding the study as a whole: Using a false discovery rate of 0.05, a later analysis showed that 15,000 to 20,000 TCR beta sequences were associated with HLA alleles. Later on, a genetic analysis was performed. It linked a missense variant in DCLRE1C with V- and J-gene trimming of TCR beta. Analyzed later, most CMV-associated TCR beta chains appeared HLA-restricted.

The specimen sequenced was PBMCs. The chain links TRBV29-1 to TRBJ2-1; no definite D call. The receptor was isolated from a man aged 35 to 55 in good health and CMV-seronegative. As DNA, the CDR3 is TGCAGCGTTGTACGTCTTGCGGCTGGCCACTCCTACAATGAGCAGTTCTTC. It specifies CSVVRLAAGHSYNEQFF.